This TCR beta chain appears in the sequencing data of a study of T cell responses to AZD1222 COVID-19 vaccine. The study's findings and limits: Vaccination with two AZD1222 doses was followed by a rise in Spike-specific TCR breadth and depth. After the peak T cell response, and only then, were repertoires sampled. Researchers report vaccine-associated CD4 TCRs spanning spike, with dominance at 160-218 and 743-854. There were mostly white British donors and more females than males, and clonal diversity was possibly underestimated.

The CDR3 runs 13 residues. The V end lost 0 bases, the J end lost 8 bases, and 8 bases lay between the germline ends. CDR1 and CDR2 from the germline V gene are LGHDT and YNNKEL (reference sequence). Sequencing was performed with immunoSEQ multiplex PCR; in TCRdb, only in-frame clones are kept and a portion is missing. The table lists about 120,000 clones, about nine tenths of them singletons. A single count supports this clone. What it binds is unknown. The sample was peripheral blood, taken 28 days after the second AZD1222 dose. The gene calls are TRBV3-1 (or the pseudogene TRBV3-2) and TRBJ2-4; tentative D call: TRBD1 (6 bases). The origin of this receptor is an adult who received the AZD1222 COVID-19 vaccine. As DNA, the CDR3 is TGTGCCAGCAGCCAAGATCCAGGGGACATTCAGTACTTC. Its protein is CASSQDPGDIQYF.